Listed here are 31 T cell receptor beta chains from one sample, sequenced in a study of a mutant IDH1 vaccine in newly diagnosed glioma. Sample time point: week 35, safety follow-up. All doses held 300 ug of mutant IDH1 20-mer peptide, with topical imiquimod. Method: immunoSEQ multiplex PCR; TCRdb's copy keeps in-frame clones and lacks some. Altogether over 30,000 clones are present, 65% to 85% being singletons, with the ten largest covering about 9.3%. No antigens are known for them. The input for sequencing was PBMCs, taken from a glioma patient whose treatment included an IDH1 peptide vaccine. The origin of the receptors is a young woman with glioma. Some clones in this sample may be carry-over from other donors' samples.

The chain combines TRBV10-2 with TRBJ2-2, with 14 bases aligning to TRBD2. The CDR3 is 17 residues long. The junction had 1 base not matched to a gene; V was cut back by 4 bases and J by 0 bases. The germline V gene encodes CDR1 WSHSY and CDR2 SAAADI. The CDR3: CASSGLAGGTNTGELFF. Written as DNA, the CDR3 is TGCGCCAGCAGTGGACTAGCGGGAGGGACGAACACCGGGGAGCTGTTTTTT.

The chain joins TRBV27 to TRBJ1-5; 7 bases are a match to TRBD1. The ends lost 5 bases at V and 4 bases at J; junction bases unmatched: 5. The CDR3 has 14 amino acids. CDR1 is MNHEY, CDR2 SMNVEV, per germline (reference sequence). The CDR3 nucleotides are TGTGCCAGCAGTCCAAACAGGGGAAATCAGCCCCAGCATTTT. Its protein is CASSPNRGNQPQHF.

This clone was found a few times. J is TRBJ1-1 and V is TRBV6-6; TRBD1 might be the D (6 bases). Germline assignment: CDR1 MNHNY and CDR2 SVGAGI (reference sequence). The CDR3 is 12 amino acids. Trimming removed 5 bases at V and 5 bases at J, with 9 bases between. In nucleotides, the CDR3 is TGTGCCAGCAGTATAGGGGGGACTGAAGCTTTCTTT. Amino acid sequence: CASSIGGTEAFF.

The CDR3 loop is CASRDAGMSSYNEQFF. The CDR3, as DNA: TGTGCCAGCAGGGACGCAGGGATGAGCTCCTACAATGAGCAGTTCTTC. J is TRBJ2-1 and V is TRBV28; maybe TRBD1 (5 bases). The CDR3 extends over 16 amino acids. Germline loops: CDR1 MDHEN, CDR2 SYDVKM. Trimming removed 6 bases at V and 0 bases at J, with 15 bases between.

The rearrangement links TRBV19 to TRBJ1-1; possible D gene TRBD1, 6 bases. The germline CDR1 and CDR2 sequences are LNHDA and SQIVND (reference sequence). The CDR3 contains 13 residues. Deletions cut 3 bases from V and 5 bases from J, with 10 bases between. Written as DNA, the CDR3 is TGTGCCAGTAGTATTCGAGGGGGGACTGAAGCTTTCTTT. Encoded protein: CASSIRGGTEAFF.

V and J are TRBV7-9 and TRBJ1-4; D unclear. The CDR3 extends over 16 amino acids. The germline V gene has CDR1 SEHNR and CDR2 FQNEAQ (reference sequence). V was cut by 0 bases and J by 0 bases, with 8 bases left in between. The CDR3 is CASSLAGRATNEKLFF. The CDR3 DNA reads as TGTGCCAGCAGCTTAGCAGGCCGTGCAACTAATGAAAAACTGTTTTTT. The complete variable domain, with remaining parts taken from reference TRBV7-9 and TRBJ1-4, reads DTGVSQNPRHKITKRGQNVTFRCDPISEHNRLYWYRQTLGQGPEFLTYFQNEAQLEKSRLLSDRFSAERPKGSFSTLEIQRTEQGDSAMYLCASSLAGRATNEKLFFGSGTQLSVL.

The chain recombines TRBV11-3 with TRBJ2-5, with 12 bases fitting TRBD1. The CDR3 has 18 residues. Per germline, CDR1 SGHNT and CDR2 YENEEA. V lost 4 bases and J lost 5; bases outside the gene matches: 14. CDR3 coding DNA: TGTGCCAGCAGCTCGACCCCGTACCGGGACAGGGGGCGCGAGACCCAGTACTTC. This encodes CASSSTPYRDRGRETQYF.

This clone has more than one count but fewer than ten. The chain carries TRBV27 and TRBJ2-1; D remains ambiguous. The CDR3 covers 14 residues. The V gene's germline CDR1 is MNHEY and CDR2 SMNVEV (reference sequence). Trimming stripped 0 bases from V and 4 bases from J, with 7 bases between. The DNA for the CDR3 is TGTGCCAGCAGTTTATCGCCAGGTTACAATGAGCAGTTCTTC. Its protein is CASSLSPGYNEQFF.

The V gene is TRBV6-1, the J gene TRBJ1-2; 8 nucleotides align to TRBD1. V shed 3 bases, J shed 1 base, and the junction held 10 bases outside the gene matches. The CDR3 is made up of 17 amino acids. The germline V gene has CDR1 MNHNS and CDR2 SASEGT. The CDR3 is CASSDAPQGASNYGYTF. DNA of the CDR3: TGTGCCAGCAGTGATGCCCCCCAGGGGGCTAGTAACTATGGCTACACCTTC.

J is TRBJ2-7 and V is TRBV27; 11 bases match TRBD1. Per germline, CDR1 MNHEY and CDR2 SMNVEV (reference sequence). The CDR3 loop spans 16 amino acids. The V and J ends lost 5 bases and 4 bases, in that order; junction bases with no gene match: 10. The CDR3 DNA reads as TGTGCCAGCAGTCACCGGACAGGGGGCGTTGGGTACGAGCAGTACTTC. It specifies CASSHRTGGVGYEQYF.

The chain carries TRBV30 and TRBJ1-6; 7 nucleotides line up with TRBD1. V trimming: 1 base; J trimming: 4 bases; junction bases outside the gene matches: 4. Germline V gene sequence: CDR1 GTSNPN, CDR2 SVGIG (reference sequence). The CDR3 runs to 15 residues. The CDR3 region has the DNA TGTGCCTGGAGTGCAAACAGGGGATATAATTCACCCCTCCACTTT. Amino acids: CAWSANRGYNSPLHF.

V usage is TRBV9 and J usage is TRBJ2-1; 7 bases agree with TRBD1. CDR3 length: 15 amino acids. CDR1 and CDR2 (germline): SGDLS, YYNGEE. Unmatched junction bases numbered 9, after V lost 2 bases and J lost 7 bases. In DNA, the CDR3 is TGTGCCAGCAGCGTCCCCCTCGAGGGACAGAATGAGCAGTTCTTC. It yields the protein CASSVPLEGQNEQFF.

The gene calls are TRBV5-5 and TRBJ2-3, with D perhaps assigned TRBD1 or TRBD2 (5 bases each). The CDR3 loop spans 13 amino acids. V was cut by 4 bases and J by 10 bases, with 16 bases left in between. Per germline, CDR1 SGHKS and CDR2 YYEKEE (reference sequence). The CDR3 here is CASSVRGAGPQYF. CDR3 bases: TGTGCCAGCAGCGTACGAGGGGCAGGTCCGCAGTATTTT. Drawing the rest from reference TRBV5-5 and TRBJ2-3, the complete variable domain is DAGVTQSPTHLIKTRGQQVTLRCSPISGHKSVSWYQQVLGQGPQFIFQYYEKEERGRGNFPDRFSARQFPNYSSELNVNALLLGDSALYLCASSVRGAGPQYFGPGTRLTVL.

A single count supports this clone. For the CDR3, the DNA is TGTGCTAGTGGCTATGAGACAGGGTCCCGCTCTGGGGCCAACGTCCTGACTTTC. This encodes CASGYETGSRSGANVLTF. The chain combines TRBV12-5 with TRBJ2-6, with 7 bases identical to TRBD1. Germline CDR1 and CDR2: LGHNT and FRNRAP. V lost 6 bases, J lost 0 bases, and 11 bases stayed unmatched. There are 18 residues in the CDR3.

The rearrangement joins TRBV5-1 to TRBJ1-1; 7 bases agree with TRBD1. The trim removed 5 bases at V and 0 bases at J, leaving 7 bases unmatched. This CDR3 has 15 amino acids. Germline V lookup: CDR1 SGHRS, CDR2 YFSETQ. The chain's CDR3 is CASRMGQLLNTEAFF. The CDR3 DNA follows: TGCGCCAGCAGGATGGGACAGCTGCTGAACACTGAAGCTTTCTTT.

The CDR3 DNA reads as TGTGCCAGCAGTTACCGTGGAGGGACCTACAATGAGCAGTTCTTC. Its translation: CASSYRGGTYNEQFF. The rearrangement joins TRBV6-5 to TRBJ2-1; a possible D gene is TRBD2 (6 bases). CDR1 and CDR2 from the germline V gene are MNHEY and SVGAGI. This CDR3 is 15 amino acids long. V shed 2 bases and J shed 2 bases, with 10 bases lying between them.

This clone was seen only once. The chain links TRBV6-1 to TRBJ2-1, with D unclear. V lost 4 bases, J lost 1 base, and 11 bases lay in between. CDR1 is MNHNS and CDR2 is SASEGT in the germline V gene. This CDR3 comprises 15 residues. The CDR3 bases are TGTGCCAGCAGTGGGTTCTGGGGATCCTACAATGAGCAGTTCTTC. Its translation is CASSGFWGSYNEQFF.

This chain uses TRBV27 with TRBJ1-1; possibly TRBD1 for D (5 bases). CDR3 length: 15 residues. V was trimmed by 6 bases and J by 7 bases, leaving 21 bases between them. The germline gives CDR1 MNHEY, CDR2 SMNVEV (reference sequence). The CDR3 is CASRTFIGTHYEAFF. The CDR3 region has the DNA TGTGCCAGCAGGACCTTCATCGGGACCCACTATGAAGCTTTCTTT.

This clone was seen a handful of times. The rearrangement links TRBV10-3 to TRBJ2-7; tentative D call: TRBD1 (5 bases). Germline CDR1 is ENHRY and CDR2 is SYGVKD. V was cut by 3 bases and J by 6 bases, with 9 bases left in between. This CDR3 has 12 amino acids. CDR3 residues: CAISDSRGEQYF. The CDR3 DNA follows: TGTGCCATCAGTGATTCTAGGGGCGAGCAGTACTTC.

This clone appeared a few times. The CDR3 reads CASSESWDSPREQYF. In DNA form, the CDR3 reads TGTGCCAGCAGCGAGTCCTGGGACAGCCCTCGGGAGCAGTACTTC. This chain joins TRBV5-4 and TRBJ2-7, with 7 bases aligning to TRBD1. CDR1 is SGHNT, CDR2 YYREEE, per germline (reference sequence). The CDR3 loop spans 15 amino acids. Trimming removed 4 bases from V and 7 bases from J; junction bases left unmatched: 14.

The chain couples TRBV10-3 to TRBJ1-5; D perhaps matches TRBD1 (5 bases). CDR3 length equals 14 residues. V dropped 0 bases and J dropped 7 bases, with 10 bases sitting between them. Germline CDR1 is ENHRY and CDR2 is SYGVKD. The DNA for the CDR3 is TGTGCCATCAGTGAGTCGGTTGGGGGGCAGCCCCAGCATTTT. Amino acids: CAISESVGGQPQHF.

The rearrangement links TRBV6-5 to TRBJ1-1; no firm D call. Trimming left V 6 bases short and J 6 bases short, with 5 bases between. The CDR3 covers 10 residues. Germline-derived CDR1 and CDR2 are MNHEY and SVGAGI. CDR3 nucleotide sequence: TGTGCCAGCAGGGTGTCTGAAGCTTTCTTT. This sequence encodes CASRVSEAFF.

A few counts support this clone. The rearrangement links TRBV4-1 to TRBJ2-1; D unresolved. Germline loops: CDR1 MGHRA, CDR2 YSYEKL. V dropped 3 bases and J dropped 3 bases, with 0 bases sitting between them. This CDR3 contains 11 residues. CDR3 amino acids: CASSHYNEQFF. Here the CDR3 DNA reads TGCGCCAGCAGCCACTACAATGAGCAGTTCTTC.

The chain recombines TRBV25-1 with TRBJ1-4; D ambiguous. This CDR3 region has 12 residues. The germline V gene encodes CDR1 MGHDK and CDR2 SYGVNS. V was trimmed by 7 bases and J by 8 bases, leaving 11 bases between them. The CDR3 protein is CASIGSPEKLFF. CDR3 sequence (DNA): TGTGCCAGCATCGGGTCACCAGAAAAACTGTTTTTT. Full variable domain (missing parts from reference TRBV25-1 and TRBJ1-4): EADIYQTPRYLVIGTGKKITLECSQTMGHDKMYWYQQDPGMELHLIHYSYGVNSTEKGDLSSESTVSRIRTEHFPLTLESARPSHTSQYLCASIGSPEKLFFGSGTQLSVL.

V and J are TRBV29-1 and TRBJ2-1, with D perhaps matching TRBD2 (5 bases). The CDR3 contains 14 residues. Per the germline V gene, CDR1 is SQVTM and CDR2 is ANQGSEA. The ends were cut back, 8 bases at V and 0 bases at J, with 14 bases in the middle. The chain's CDR3 is CSLTQRSSYNEQFF. DNA for the CDR3: TGCAGCCTTACGCAGCGGAGCTCCTACAATGAGCAGTTCTTC.

The chain couples TRBV2 to TRBJ1-1; D is unresolved. The CDR3 length is 14 residues. V dropped 5 bases and J dropped 2 bases, with 12 bases sitting between them. CDR1 is SNHLY and CDR2 is FYNNEI in the germline V gene. The CDR3 DNA sequence: TGTGCCAGCAGTCTGAGCAGGAGCAACACTGAAGCTTTCTTT. Translating gives CASSLSRSNTEAFF.

The J gene is TRBJ2-3, the V gene TRBV14; 7 positions match TRBD2. The CDR3 sequence is 16 residues long. Losses at the gene ends were 0 bases for V and 2 bases for J; bases not matched to a gene: 5. Germline CDR1 SGHDN, CDR2 FVKESK. The CDR3 bases are TGTGCCAGCAGCCAAGACGAAGCGGGACTCACAGATACGCAGTATTTT. It codes for CASSQDEAGLTDTQYF. Filled out from reference TRBV14 and TRBJ2-3, the complete variable domain reads EAGVTQFPSHSVIEKGQTVTLRCDPISGHDNLYWYRRVMGKEIKFLLHFVKESKQDESGMPNNRFLAERTGGTYSTLKVQPAELEDSGVYFCASSQDEAGLTDTQYFGPGTRLTVL.

The V gene is TRBV28, the J gene TRBJ2-3, with 12 positions matching TRBD2. V lost 5 bases to trimming and J lost 1 base; unmatched junction nucleotides: 10. Germline V gene lookup returns CDR1 MDHEN and CDR2 SYDVKM. This CDR3 has 18 amino acids. In DNA, the CDR3 is TGTGCCAGCAGTGGACTAGCGGGATTTGTTGGGGGCACAGATACGCAGTATTTT. It codes for CASSGLAGFVGGTDTQYF.

This chain connects TRBV19 to TRBJ1-5, with a possible D match to TRBD1 (6 bases). This CDR3 comprises 13 residues. CDR1 LNHDA and CDR2 SQIVND come from the germline V gene (reference sequence). Deletions cut 4 bases from V and 7 bases from J, with 11 bases between. CDR3 coding DNA: TGTGCCAGTAGTACTCAGACAGGCCAGCCCCAGCATTTT. Translation gives CASSTQTGQPQHF.

The rearrangement links TRBV27 to TRBJ2-7; no clear D. The V end lost 4 bases, the J end lost 0 bases, and 7 bases lay between the germline ends. Looked up from germline, CDR1 is MNHEY and CDR2 is SMNVEV (reference sequence). This CDR3 contains 13 residues. The DNA of the CDR3 is TGTGCCAGCAGTTGGGGTGGCTCCTACGAGCAGTACTTC. Its translation: CASSWGGSYEQYF.

The CDR3 is CASSNVNSGGYTF. The CDR3 DNA sequence: TGTGCCAGCAGCAACGTTAATTCAGGAGGCTACACCTTC. This chain links TRBV6-1 with TRBJ1-2; D unclear. The CDR3 totals 13 residues. The germline gives CDR1 MNHNS, CDR2 SASEGT. Trimming removed 6 bases from V and 8 bases from J, with 16 bases in between.